The 22 T cell receptor beta chains below come from one sample, sequenced in a study of cytomegalovirus exposure and HLA in healthy donors (dated by TCRdb to the late 2010s). Library method: the immunoSEQ multiplex PCR assay. For the multiplex PCR, a mixture combining 60 forward primers for TCR Vbeta segments and 13 reverse primers for TCR Jbeta segments was used. TCRdb carries this immuneACCESS record with in-frame sequences only. Its versions omit some clonotypes, under half of them owing to an unresolved V gene in the studies checked, with the rest unexplained. This sample has about 120,000 clones in its table, and 73% of those were observed once. Over 3.5% of the sample is taken by the ten largest. The sequencing sample was made of PBMCs. These receptors came from a middle-aged woman in good health and CMV-seronegative.

The chain couples TRBV19 to TRBJ1-1; 8 bases agree with TRBD1. This CDR3 is built from 12 residues. From germline, CDR1 is LNHDA and CDR2 SQIVND (reference sequence). V lost 4 bases, J lost 8 bases, and 3 bases stayed unmatched. The CDR3 bases are TGTGCCAGTAGTAGCGGACAGGGCGAAGCTTTCTTT. As protein: CASSSGQGEAFF.

The genes are TRBV19 and TRBJ1-5; D is perhaps TRBD1 (5 bases). This CDR3 has 14 amino acids. Germline V gives CDR1 LNHDA, CDR2 SQIVND (reference sequence). V was cut by 7 bases and J by 3 bases, with 13 bases left in between. CDR3 sequence: CASKEQDFNQPQHF. CDR3 DNA sequence: TGTGCCAGTAAGGAACAGGATTTCAATCAGCCCCAGCATTTT.

CDR3 in DNA: TGCGCCAGCAGCCACAGGTTCCGCATATATGAGCAGTTCTTC. This gives the protein CASSHRFRIYEQFF. V is TRBV4-3 and J is TRBJ2-1; no definite D call. Germline V CDR1 and CDR2: LGHNA, YSLEER. The CDR3 is made up of 14 amino acids. V lost 3 bases and J lost 8, with 14 bases in between.

This clone was seen more than once but under ten times. V is TRBV9 and J is TRBJ1-6; D call uncertain. V lost 7 bases and J lost 7, with 9 bases in between. The CDR3 covers 12 residues. Germline V gene sequence: CDR1 SGDLS, CDR2 YYNGEE. CDR3 residues: CASGGNNSPLHF. The CDR3, as DNA: TGTGCCAGCGGAGGAAACAATTCACCCCTCCACTTT.

This rearrangement joins TRBV19 to TRBJ2-3; D is possibly TRBD2 (6 bases). Trimming took off 3 bases at V and 7 bases at J, with 17 bases between the two ends. The CDR3 extends over 15 amino acids. Germline V gene sequence: CDR1 LNHDA, CDR2 SQIVND (reference sequence). This CDR3 is CASSIGAGSRNTQYF. The CDR3 nucleotides read TGTGCCAGTAGTATCGGGGCGGGATCGAGGAATACGCAGTATTTT.

The J gene is TRBJ2-7, the V gene TRBV5-6; the match to TRBD2 covers 8 bases. CDR1 is SGHDT and CDR2 is YYEEEE in the germline V gene. J was trimmed by 4 bases and V by 6 bases; bases with no gene match: 3. CDR3 length: 12 amino acids. In DNA form, the CDR3 reads TGTGCCAGCACCGGGGGGGGTTACGAGCAGTACTTC. This translates into CASTGGGYEQYF.

V gene TRBV4-1 combines with J gene TRBJ2-5; 10 bases map to TRBD2. Germline lookup yields CDR1 MGHRA and CDR2 YSYEKL. This CDR3 has 15 residues. Trimming cost V 3 bases and J 7 bases; bases outside gene matches: 8. The CDR3 DNA follows: TGCGCCAGCAGCCATATAGCGGGAGGAAGGTCGACCCAGTACTTC. Residues: CASSHIAGGRSTQYF.

The rearrangement links TRBV6-5 to TRBJ1-1; D is possibly TRBD1 (6 bases). From germline, CDR1 is MNHEY and CDR2 SVGAGI. V gave up 5 bases and J gave up 8 bases, with 12 bases separating them. This CDR3 has 12 amino acids. For the CDR3, the DNA is TGTGCCAGCAGTACAGGGAATCGGGAAGCTTTCTTT. This gives the protein CASSTGNREAFF.

The rearrangement links TRBV6-4 to TRBJ1-1, with a weak D call TRBD1 (6 bases). CDR3 length equals 17 residues. Trimming pared 6 bases from V and 4 bases from J, leaving 24 bases between. From germline, CDR1 is MRHNA and CDR2 SNTAGT. The CDR3: CASSRPGWVQGPTEAFF. The CDR3 DNA sequence: TGTGCCAGCAGCCGACCCGGGTGGGTACAGGGCCCCACTGAAGCTTTCTTT.

The chain employs TRBV28 and TRBJ2-2; TRBD2 might be the D (6 bases). V was pared by 6 bases and J by 2 bases, with 7 bases between. This CDR3 comprises 13 residues. Germline V gene data show CDR1 as MDHEN and CDR2 as SYDVKM. The CDR3 bases are TGTGCCAGCAGGGAGGGAAACACCGGGGAGCTGTTTTTT. It is translated as CASREGNTGELFF.

The rearrangement joins TRBV29-1 to TRBJ1-2; D possibly corresponds to TRBD1 (6 bases). Germline-derived CDR1 and CDR2 are SQVTM and ANQGSEA. The CDR3 has 15 amino acids. The V and J ends lost 7 bases and 1 base respectively, with 19 bases between them. This CDR3 is CSARTRDILNYGYTF. The CDR3 nucleotides read TGCAGCGCCCGGACTCGGGACATCCTTAACTATGGCTACACCTTC.

The chain links TRBV30 to TRBJ2-6, with D possibly being TRBD2 (6 bases). The CDR3 consists of 15 residues. Germline assignment: CDR1 GTSNPN and CDR2 SVGIG (reference sequence). V shed 0 bases and J shed 2 bases, with 8 bases lying between them. The CDR3 region is CAWSVPGAGANVLTF. The CDR3 nucleotides are TGTGCCTGGAGTGTACCGGGGGCTGGGGCCAACGTCCTGACTTTC.

This clone has only a few counts. The rearrangement joins TRBV28 to TRBJ2-5, with 9 bases matching TRBD2. Germline values: CDR1 MDHEN, CDR2 SYDVKM. The CDR3 length is 15 residues. J gave up 5 bases and V 6 bases, and 10 bases lay outside the gene matches. CDR3 coding DNA: TGTGCCAGCAGCCAACTAGCGGGCTTCGATGAGACCCAGTACTTC. It yields the protein CASSQLAGFDETQYF.

V and J are TRBV7-6 and TRBJ1-2, with TRBD1 identical over 7 bases. V dropped 8 bases and J dropped 4; count of bases not matched to a gene: 10. The germline V gene has CDR1 SGHVS and CDR2 FNYEAQ. The CDR3 runs 14 residues. DNA of the CDR3: TGTGCCAGCGGGAGTGGACAGGCCTTCTATGGCTACACCTTC. Encoded protein: CASGSGQAFYGYTF.

V is TRBV7-9 and J is TRBJ2-5; D not certain. CDR1 and CDR2 (germline): SEHNR, FQNEAQ (reference sequence). This CDR3 is 14 amino acids long. V gave up 2 bases and J gave up 2 bases, with 9 bases separating them. The DNA for the CDR3 is TGTGCCAGCAGCTTATTTAGAAAACAAGAGACCCAGTACTTC. This encodes CASSLFRKQETQYF.

This clone was detected once. CDR3 loop: CASSLGPVFSNQPQHF. CDR3 nucleotides: TGTGCCAGCAGCTTGGGCCCGGTCTTTAGCAATCAGCCCCAGCATTTT. This rearrangement joins TRBV5-6 to TRBJ1-5, with D unclear. The ends were cut back, 0 bases at V and 0 bases at J, with 10 bases in the middle. The germline V gene has CDR1 SGHDT and CDR2 YYEEEE. The CDR3 sequence is 16 residues long.

The V and J genes are TRBV7-3 and TRBJ2-1; 10 bases map to TRBD2. Unmatched junction bases numbered 11, after V lost 4 bases and J lost 5 bases. From germline, CDR1 is SGHTA and CDR2 FQGTGA. The length of the CDR3 is 17 residues. CDR3: CASSSRGLAHPNNEQFF. CDR3 nucleotides: TGTGCCAGCAGCTCCAGGGGACTAGCGCACCCAAACAATGAGCAGTTCTTC. The complete variable domain, with remaining parts taken from reference TRBV7-3 and TRBJ2-1, reads GAGVSQTPSNKVTEKGKYVELRCDPISGHTALYWYRQSLGQGPEFLIYFQGTGAADDSGLPNDRFFAVRPEGSVSTLKIQRTERGDSAVYLCASSSRGLAHPNNEQFFGPGTRLTVL.

CDR3 sequence reads: CASSSAGVEKLFF. CDR3 DNA: TGTGCCAGCAGTTCTGCAGGGGTTGAAAAACTGTTTTTT. This chain links TRBV27 with TRBJ1-4; D may be TRBD1 (6 bases). V gave up 4 bases and J gave up 7 bases, with 10 bases separating them. The germline CDR1 and CDR2 sequences are MNHEY and SMNVEV (reference sequence). CDR3 length equals 13 residues.

As concerns this clone: Its ends do not fully match the called genes, so a read error is possible. The chain links TRBV11-2 to TRBJ1-2, with TRBD1 matching over 10 bases. This CDR3 region has 14 residues. Germline V lookup: CDR1 SGHAT, CDR2 FQNNGV. Here the CDR3 reads CASRLGGQGVGYTF. The DNA for the CDR3 is TGTGCCAGCAGATTAGGAGGACAGGGGGTTGGCTACACCTTC. Drawing the rest from reference TRBV11-2 and TRBJ1-2, the complete variable domain is EAGVAQSPRYKIIEKRQSVAFWCNPISGHATLYWYQQILGQGPKLLIQFQNNGVVDDSQLPKDRFSAERLKGVDSTLKIQPAKLEDSAVYLCASRLGGQGVGYTFGSGTRLTVV.

Worth noting for this clone: At one boundary the junction diverges from the germline segment, which might be a read error. As DNA, the CDR3 is TGTGCTAGCAGCTTAGGCACGACTAGTAACGAGCAGTACTTC. This codes for CASSLGTTSNEQYF. The chain joins TRBV7-7 to TRBJ2-7; TRBD2 is a possible D gene (6 bases). The CDR3 runs 14 residues. Germline V gene lookup returns CDR1 SSHAT and CDR2 FNYEAQ (reference sequence).

The chain's CDR3 is CASSSSYSNYGYTF. The CDR3 DNA is TGTGCCAGCAGCTCGAGTTATTCTAACTATGGCTACACCTTC. The rearrangement joins TRBV6-6 to TRBJ1-2, with D uncertain. From germline, CDR1 is MNHNY and CDR2 SVGAGI (reference sequence). V was clipped by 6 bases and J by 0 bases, with 11 bases between them. The CDR3 covers 14 residues.

The gene calls are TRBV7-2 and TRBJ1-1; a weak D match, TRBD1 (5 bases). This CDR3 has 17 amino acids. Germline CDR1 reads SGHTA; CDR2 reads FQGNSA. Trimming shortened V by 2 bases and J by 0 bases, and 16 bases separated the two germline ends. The DNA for the CDR3 is TGTGCCAGCAGCTTAAGTGTCCAGGGCCGGATGAACACTGAAGCTTTCTTT. Translation gives CASSLSVQGRMNTEAFF. Combining the CDR3 with reference TRBV7-2 and TRBJ1-1 gives the whole variable domain GAGVSQSPSNKVTEKGKDVELRCDPISGHTALYWYRQSLGQGLEFLIYFQGNSAPDKSGLPSDRFSAERTGGSVSTLTIQRTQQEDSAVYLCASSLSVQGRMNTEAFFGQGTRLTVV.